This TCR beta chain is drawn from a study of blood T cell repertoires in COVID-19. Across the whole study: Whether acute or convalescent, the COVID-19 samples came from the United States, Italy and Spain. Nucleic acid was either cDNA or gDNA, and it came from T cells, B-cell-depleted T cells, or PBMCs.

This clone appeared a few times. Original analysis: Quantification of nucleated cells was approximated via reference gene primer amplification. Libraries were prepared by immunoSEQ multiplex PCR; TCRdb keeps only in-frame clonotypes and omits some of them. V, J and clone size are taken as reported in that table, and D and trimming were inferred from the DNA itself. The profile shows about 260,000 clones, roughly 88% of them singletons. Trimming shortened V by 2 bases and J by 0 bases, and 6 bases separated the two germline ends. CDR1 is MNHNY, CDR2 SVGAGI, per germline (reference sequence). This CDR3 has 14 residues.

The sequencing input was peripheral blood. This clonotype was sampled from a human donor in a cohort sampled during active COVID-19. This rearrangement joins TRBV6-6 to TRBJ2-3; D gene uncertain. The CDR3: CASSYVASTDTQYF. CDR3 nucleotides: TGTGCCAGCAGTTACGTGGCTAGCACAGATACGCAGTATTTT.